A single sample is the source of the 10 T cell receptor beta chains below, sequenced in a study of T-cell memory formation after mild COVID-19. TCRdb processed the 5' RACE reads anew with MiXCR; each CDR3 protein has one entry. The repertoire includes hundreds of thousands of distinct CDR3 sequences, about a fifth of them detected once, and around 7.7% sits in the top ten. Sequenced input: PBMCs or a T cell subset sorted from them (not recorded which). These receptors were collected from an adult woman who had mild COVID-19 (a few samples of this study predate the infection). Cell type and time point are not known.

This clonotype was seen a handful of times. The chain couples TRBV7-6 to TRBJ2-1; 9 nucleotides line up with TRBD1. This CDR3 spans 16 amino acids. Losses at the gene ends were 2 bases for V and 9 bases for J; bases not matched to a gene: 11. Germline lookup yields CDR1 SGHVS and CDR2 FNYEAQ. The CDR3 region is CASSLTGYGTGPEQFF. The CDR3 DNA reads TGTGCCAGCAGCTTAACAGGTTACGGGACAGGGCCTGAGCAGTTCTTC.

The table lists this clonotype with a few counts. CDR3 protein: CASSFGTGDLPGGYTF. In DNA form, the CDR3 reads TGTGCCAGCAGTTTTGGGACAGGGGATCTCCCGGGGGGCTACACCTTC. The chain couples TRBV27 to TRBJ1-2, with 10 bases that match TRBD1. Looked up from germline, CDR1 is MNHEY and CDR2 is SMNVEV (reference sequence). The length of the CDR3 is 16 residues. J lost 8 bases, V lost 3 bases, and 12 bases had no gene match.

This clonotype occurred a few times. The genes are TRBV6-5 and TRBJ2-2, with TRBD2 as a possible D gene (6 bases). V was trimmed by 0 bases and J by 6 bases, leaving 17 bases between them. Germline V CDR1 and CDR2: MNHEY, SVGAGI. The CDR3 has 17 residues. CDR3 amino acids: CASSYSVFRGMAGELFF. CDR3 DNA: TGTGCCAGCAGTTACTCGGTATTTCGGGGGATGGCCGGGGAGCTGTTTTTT.

There are a few counts of this clonotype. The chain links TRBV4-1 to TRBJ1-6; D not resolved. V was cut by 2 bases and J by 0 bases, with 17 bases left in between. Germline loops: CDR1 MGHRA, CDR2 YSYEKL. This CDR3 has 19 residues. The CDR3 here is CASSQLEGVKSSYNSPLHF. The CDR3 coding sequence is TGCGCCAGCAGCCAACTAGAAGGCGTTAAGAGCTCCTATAATTCACCCCTCCACTTT.

The J gene is TRBJ2-7, the V gene TRBV29-1; D may be TRBD1 (6 bases). V lost 6 bases to trimming and J lost 3 bases, with 18 bases between them. Per germline, CDR1 SQVTM and CDR2 ANQGSEA. The CDR3 is made up of 14 amino acids. Here the CDR3 DNA reads TGCAGCGTCCAGCCTCGGGGCAGGGGCTACGAGCAGTACTTC. Translation gives CSVQPRGRGYEQYF.

At least ten counts were recorded for this clonotype. V usage is TRBV6-6 and J usage is TRBJ2-3; maybe TRBD2 (5 bases). Looked up from germline, CDR1 is MNHNY and CDR2 is SVGAGI (reference sequence). Trimming shortened V by 4 bases and J by 8 bases, and 10 bases separated the two germline ends. The CDR3 has 12 residues. CDR3 in amino acids: CASSSPGTTQYF. CDR3 DNA sequence: TGTGCCAGCAGTTCCCCGGGAACTACGCAGTATTTT.

The chain combines TRBV19 with TRBJ1-2; D unclear. V lost 2 bases to trimming and J lost 4 bases, with 14 bases between them. CDR1 and CDR2 from the germline V gene are LNHDA and SQIVND (reference sequence). The CDR3 is 15 amino acids. The CDR3 sequence: CASSIREGLSYGYTF. Here the CDR3 DNA reads TGTGCCAGTAGTATAAGGGAAGGGCTGTCCTATGGCTACACCTTC.

The chain links TRBV7-9 to TRBJ1-5; D is unclear. CDR1 and CDR2 from the germline V gene are SEHNR and FQNEAQ (reference sequence). V lost 1 base and J 1 base, leaving 11 bases between the germline ends. The CDR3 is 16 amino acids. In DNA, the CDR3 is TGTGCCAGCAGCTTAGAGGGCTCAGTGAGCAATCAGCCCCAGCATTTT. Amino acids: CASSLEGSVSNQPQHF.

This clonotype is a singleton in its sample. The CDR3 DNA reads TGTGCCAGCAGTTACTCTGGGGGTGCTGAAGCTTTCTTT. Amino acids: CASSYSGGAEAFF. V and J are TRBV6-6 and TRBJ1-1, with D possibly matching TRBD1 (5 bases). Germline V gene data show CDR1 as MNHNY and CDR2 as SVGAGI (reference sequence). The length of the CDR3 is 13 residues. Trimming removed 0 bases at V and 6 bases at J, with 8 bases between.

The sample holds a few counts of this clonotype. V and J are TRBV12-3 or TRBV12-4 and TRBJ2-1; 14 nucleotides align to TRBD2. CDR3 length: 16 residues. J lost 7 bases, V lost 3 bases, and 5 bases had no gene match. The chain's CDR3 is CASSFGLAGGMNEQFF. The CDR3 DNA reads as TGTGCCAGCAGTTTCGGACTAGCGGGGGGTATGAATGAGCAGTTCTTC.